A selection of T cell receptor beta chains follows, all from one sample in a study of breast tumors, draining lymph nodes, adjacent tissues. From the multiplex PCR reads, TCRdb called clonotypes with MiXCR, one entry per CDR3 protein. The sample carries about 220,000 distinct CDR3 sequences, roughly a third recorded once. Sequencing was performed on axillary lymph node tissue. The receptors were gathered from a female donor with breast cancer. Some clones in this sample may be carry-over from other donors' samples. Both conserved end residues are part of each CDR3. Fields, in order: clone size, D gene, J gene, V gene, CDR3 DNA, CDR3 protein. A D gene is named only where the DNA matches it firmly. Clone size is shown for a subset of rows, as once, few, many or a class of expanded clone.

NA NA TRBJ1-6 TRBV7-2 TGTGCCAGCAATCTGGACAGCGGTAATTCACCCCTCCACTTT CASNLDSGNSPLHF
NA NA TRBJ2-1 TRBV2 TGTGCCAGCGGAATAGCGGAGATCAATGAGCAGTTCTTC CASGIAEINEQFF
many TRBD2 TRBJ2-3 TRBV19 TGTGCCAGTAGTACGACTAGCGGGAGTGCAGATACGCAGTATTTT CASSTTSGSADTQYF
many NA TRBJ2-5 TRBV14 TGTGCCAGCAGCCAAGTGGCAGGGATAGAGACCCAGTACTTC CASSQVAGIETQYF
few NA TRBJ2-5 TRBV24-1 TGTGCCACCAGTAGAAGAGAGACTCAAGAGACCCAGTACTTC CATSRRETQETQYF
many NA TRBJ1-5 TRBV19 TGTGCCAGTAGTCCATACAGGGATATTAGCAATCAGCCCCAGCATTTT CASSPYRDISNQPQHF
NA NA TRBJ1-5 TRBV5-1 NA CASSFGTGAEGYTFGSGTNQPQHF
many NA TRBJ2-4 TRBV9 TGTGCCAGCAGCGTAGTCCCCCGCGGGGTGGACATTCAGTACTTC CASSVVPRGVDIQYF
few TRBD2 TRBJ2-3 TRBV20-1 TGCAGTGCTAGAGATCCAAGCCCCACGTCGGCGGGAGTGGCAGATACGCAGTATTTT CSARDPSPTSAGVADTQYF
NA TRBD1 TRBJ2-1 TRBV6-5 TGTGCCAGCAGTACCCGGACAGGGAAGAGCGATGAGCAGTTCTTC CASSTRTGKSDEQFF
many TRBD2 TRBJ2-7 TRBV5-1 TGCGCCAGCAGCTTGTTACCTAGCGGGAGCTACGAGCAGTACTTC CASSLLPSGSYEQYF
many NA TRBJ1-4 TRBV3-1 TGTGCCAGCAGCCCTCGGATTGGGTTGACCTATGAAAAACTGTTTTTT CASSPRIGLTYEKLFF
many NA TRBJ1-4 TRBV2 TGTGCCAGCAGCCCAGGGAATGAAAAACTGTTTTTT CASSPGNEKLFF
many NA TRBJ1-2 TRBV2 TGTGCCAGCACGACAGTACCTAACTATGGCTACACCTTC CASTTVPNYGYTF
many NA TRBJ1-2 TRBV10-2 TGCGCCAGCACCTCGGGGGGGAAAGCCTATGGCTACACCTTC CASTSGGKAYGYTF
NA NA TRBJ2-3 TRBV6-6 TGTGCCAGCAAGGATCAGGAGCGCACAGATACGCAGTATTTT CASKDQERTDTQYF
few TRBD2 TRBJ2-5 TRBV12-3/TRBV12-4 TGTGCCAGCAGCTCTAGCGGCCAGACCCAGTACTTC CASSSSGQTQYF
many TRBD2 TRBJ2-1 TRBV10-3 TGTGCCATCAGTGAGGATACAGAGGGCACCGGGGGGGAGCAGTTCTTC CAISEDTEGTGGEQFF
NA NA TRBJ1-3 TRBV6-4 TGTGCCAGCACCTGTCCGGGAAACACCATATATTTT CASTCPGNTIYF
NA NA TRBJ1-5 TRBV29-1 TGCAGCGCCCAGGGGAATCAGCCCCAGCATTTT CSAQGNQPQHF
many NA TRBJ2-3 TRBV29-1 TGCAGCACGATCGGAGGGAGGATTAGCACAGATACGCAGTATTTT CSTIGGRISTDTQYF
many TRBD2 TRBJ2-5 TRBV9 TGTGCCAGCAGCGCCTCAATAGCGGGGTACGAGACCCAGTACTTC CASSASIAGYETQYF
many TRBD1 TRBJ2-3 TRBV9 TGTGCCAGCAGCGCGCTGACAGGGGGTCGAAATACGCAGTATTTT CASSALTGGRNTQYF
NA TRBD1 TRBJ2-7 TRBV10-3 TGTGCCATCAGTGAGGGACAGGGGGCCTTCTACGAGCAGTACTTC CAISEGQGAFYEQYF